The entry that follows covers one T cell receptor (beta chain) sequence. The clone's antigen remains unknown. Per-nucleotide qualities are absent, and no much larger clonotype sits a single base away. The data stem from a study of blood T cell repertoires in COVID-19 (dated by TCRdb to 2018 to 2021). At the level of the whole study: Samples covering the acute and convalescent phases of COVID-19 were provided by collaborators in the United States, Italy and Spain. The material from the prospective study consisted of cDNA or gDNA derived from T cells, B-cell-depleted T cells, or PBMCs. Deeply sampled blood TCRbeta repertoires from subjects exposed to, actively infected with, or recovered from COVID-19 were included in the dataset. The repertoires were made available in a free public database intended to serve as a resource for research on the immune response to SARS-CoV-2. Samples came from the ongoing ImmuneRACE study (first 160 participants) plus 1,254 subjects from 6 global collaborators. The sample metadata nearly always contained a de-identified subject ID, COVID-19 status, age in years and sex. Where available, HLA class I and class II types were taken from metadata supplied by the sample provider and were not determined by assay-based typing.

CDR1 and CDR2 were assigned from the germline V gene (reference sequence) as SEHNR and FQNEAQ. The CDR3 runs 18 amino acids, cysteine and phenylalanine included. Just the 54-base CDR3 DNA is kept, in frame starting at base 1. The germline V and J ends show losses of 0 bases and 3 bases respectively, and no gene match explains 8 bases of the junction. Each collaborating institution followed its own protocols to collect whole blood in K2EDTA tubes. For TCRbeta analysis, collaborator samples were shipped as frozen whole blood, as isolated PBMCs, or as DNA extracted from either sample type. The paper's findings and limits, for the study overall: Clinical and demographic metadata were provided uncurated, with the amount varying by source and participant.

The immunoSEQ Assay, a bias-controlled multiplex PCR, was used to amplify TCRbeta CDR3 regions from genomic DNA. In the source study's methods: The number of nucleated cells in each sample was estimated by amplification of reference gene primers within the assay. Sequence reads were collapsed and filtered to measure the absolute abundance of every unique TCRbeta CDR3 rearrangement. For each sample, productive Simpson clonality was calculated as the square root of Simpson's diversity index over productive rearrangements. TCRdb took this table from immuneACCESS and kept in-frame rearrangements with V and J called. Such tables lack part of the clones; where checked against another copy, unresolved V genes explain under half of the gap, and the rest is unexplained. For V, J and clone size, that table is used; D and trimming come from the DNA. The sample table shows about 380,000 clones, and 85% are seen once. The ten largest clones take up roughly 3.7% of the sample.

The receptor comes from a woman in her late teens or twenties with acute or convalescent COVID-19. This receptor chain uses TRBV7-9 and TRBJ1-5, and 10 bases in between align with TRBD1. The sequencing input was peripheral blood. The CDR3 loop reads CASSLANPGQGFNQPQHF. The DNA reads as follows: TGTGCCAGCAGCTTAGCGAACCCGGGACAGGGGTTCAATCAGCCCCAGCATTTT. Outside the CDR3, residues come from the reference TRBV7-9 and TRBJ1-5 proteins, so the full variable domain is: DTGVSQNPRHKITKRGQNVTFRCDPISEHNRLYWYRQTLGQGPEFLTYFQNEAQLEKSRLLSDRFSAERPKGSFSTLEIQRTEQGDSAMYLCASSLANPGQGFNQPQHFGDGTRLSIL.